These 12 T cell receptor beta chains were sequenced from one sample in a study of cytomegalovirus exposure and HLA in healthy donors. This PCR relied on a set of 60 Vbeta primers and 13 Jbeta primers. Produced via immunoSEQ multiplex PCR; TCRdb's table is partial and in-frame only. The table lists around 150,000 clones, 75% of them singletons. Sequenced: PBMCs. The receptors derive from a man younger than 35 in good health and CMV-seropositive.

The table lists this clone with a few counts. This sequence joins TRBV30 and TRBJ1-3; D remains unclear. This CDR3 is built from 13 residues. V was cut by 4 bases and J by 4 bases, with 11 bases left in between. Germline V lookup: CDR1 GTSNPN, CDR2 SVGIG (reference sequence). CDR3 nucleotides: TGTGCCTGGACCAAAGTTGCGGGAAACACCATATATTTT. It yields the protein CAWTKVAGNTIYF.

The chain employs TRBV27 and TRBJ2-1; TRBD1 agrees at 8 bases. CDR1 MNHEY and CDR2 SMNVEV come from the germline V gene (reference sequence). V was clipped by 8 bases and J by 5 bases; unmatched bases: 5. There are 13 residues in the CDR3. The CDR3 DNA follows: TGTGCCAGCGGACGGACAGGGAACAATGAGCAGTTCTTC. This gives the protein CASGRTGNNEQFF.

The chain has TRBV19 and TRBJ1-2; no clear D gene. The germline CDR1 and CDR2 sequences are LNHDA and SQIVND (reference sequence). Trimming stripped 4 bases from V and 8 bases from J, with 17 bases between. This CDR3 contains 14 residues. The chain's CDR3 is CASSTGAFREGYTF. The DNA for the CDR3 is TGTGCCAGTAGTACGGGAGCCTTCCGGGAGGGCTACACCTTC.

DNA for the CDR3: TGTGCCAGCAGCGGACCCCCGACAGGTCTGCGGGAGCAGTACTTC. Amino acid sequence: CASSGPPTGLREQYF. The chain has TRBV7-9 and TRBJ2-7; D is possibly TRBD1 (6 bases). Looked up from germline, CDR1 is SEHNR and CDR2 is FQNEAQ (reference sequence). V was cut by 5 bases and J by 7 bases, with 21 bases left in between. The CDR3 is made up of 15 amino acids.

The CDR3 here is CASSDRRTEAFF. CDR3 coding DNA: TGTGCCAGCAGTGACCGGAGGACTGAAGCTTTCTTT. V and J are TRBV2 and TRBJ1-1; unclear D gene. The length of the CDR3 is 12 residues. V dropped 3 bases and J dropped 5 bases, with 7 bases sitting between them. Germline V lookup: CDR1 SNHLY, CDR2 FYNNEI.

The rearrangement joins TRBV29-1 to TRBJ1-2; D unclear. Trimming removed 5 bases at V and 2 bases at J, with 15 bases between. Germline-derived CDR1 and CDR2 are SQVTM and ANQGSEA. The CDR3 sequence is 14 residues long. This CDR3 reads CSVPEGTENYGYTF. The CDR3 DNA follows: TGCAGCGTTCCTGAGGGAACGGAGAACTATGGCTACACCTTC.

The CDR3 protein is CASSLAGVNTGELFF. The CDR3 nucleotides are TGCGCCAGCAGCTTGGCAGGGGTGAACACCGGGGAGCTGTTTTTT. The V and J genes are TRBV5-1 and TRBJ2-2; D possibly corresponds to TRBD1 (6 bases). V was clipped by 0 bases and J by 1 base, with 7 bases between them. Germline V CDR1 and CDR2: SGHRS, YFSETQ. The CDR3 consists of 15 residues.

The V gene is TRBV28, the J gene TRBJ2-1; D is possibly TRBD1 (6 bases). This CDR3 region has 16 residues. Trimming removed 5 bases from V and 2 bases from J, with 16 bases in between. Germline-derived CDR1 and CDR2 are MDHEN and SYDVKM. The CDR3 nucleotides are TGTGCCAGCAGTCTACCCGGGACAAGACCCTACAATGAGCAGTTCTTC. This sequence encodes CASSLPGTRPYNEQFF.

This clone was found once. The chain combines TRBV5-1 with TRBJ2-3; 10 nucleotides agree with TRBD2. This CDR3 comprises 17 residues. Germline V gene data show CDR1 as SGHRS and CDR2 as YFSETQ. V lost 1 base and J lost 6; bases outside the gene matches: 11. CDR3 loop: CASSLYASGSVLDTQYF. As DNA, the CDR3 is TGCGCCAGCAGCTTGTATGCTAGCGGGAGTGTTCTCGATACGCAGTATTTT.

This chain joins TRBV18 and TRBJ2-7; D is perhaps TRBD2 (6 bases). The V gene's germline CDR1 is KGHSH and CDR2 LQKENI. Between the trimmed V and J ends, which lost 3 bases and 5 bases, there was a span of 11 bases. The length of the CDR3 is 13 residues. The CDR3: CASSPGLENEQYF. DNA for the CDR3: TGTGCCAGCTCACCGGGACTCGAAAACGAGCAGTACTTC. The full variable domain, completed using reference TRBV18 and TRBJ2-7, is NAGVMQNPRHLVRRRGQEARLRCSPMKGHSHVYWYRQLPEEGLKFMVYLQKENIIDESGMPKERFSAEFPKEGPSILRIQQVVRGDSAAYFCASSPGLENEQYFGPGTRLTVT.

CDR3 in amino acids: CASSPRQGYSGNTIYF. CDR3 DNA: TGTGCCAGCAGCCCGAGACAGGGTTACTCTGGAAACACCATATATTTT. The V call is TRBV7-9, the J call TRBJ1-3; TRBD1 aligns across 7 bases. Germline values: CDR1 SEHNR, CDR2 FQNEAQ (reference sequence). The CDR3 consists of 16 residues. V trimming: 5 bases; J trimming: 0 bases; junction bases outside the gene matches: 7.

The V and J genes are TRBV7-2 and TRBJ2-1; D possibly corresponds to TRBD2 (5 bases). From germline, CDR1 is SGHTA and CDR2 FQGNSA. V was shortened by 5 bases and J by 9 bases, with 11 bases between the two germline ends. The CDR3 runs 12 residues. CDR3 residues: CASSPARGEQFF. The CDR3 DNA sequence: TGTGCCAGCAGCCCCGCCCGGGGTGAGCAGTTCTTC.